This TCR beta chain was found in a study of T cell repertoires in aging, cancer and after chemotherapy. Overall study context: Paired samples before and after chemotherapy came from glioblastoma patients receiving temozolomide-based therapy. The full dataset contained millions of TCR reads.

Notes on the study in general: Untreated cancer patients had significantly lower blood TCR diversity than age-matched healthy donors.

Germline V CDR1 and CDR2: PRHDT, FYEKMQ (reference sequence). Deletions cut 2 bases from V and 1 base from J, with 6 bases between. This CDR3 region has 15 residues. Peripheral blood genomic DNA, not sorted cells or RNA, was the template. A mixed TRB-A/B primer pool amplified rearranged TRB by multiplex touch-down PCR. Each CDR3 protein gets one entry after TCRdb re-called the multiplex PCR reads with MiXCR. The data hold thousands of distinct CDR3 sequences, with over 40% observed a single time. With respect to this clonotype: The antigen remains unidentified.

Sequencing used blood. The chain has TRBV13 and TRBJ2-6; D unclear. The receptor was derived from a human donor with a solid tumor. This CDR3 is CASSLRASGANVLTF. In DNA form, the CDR3 reads TGTGCCAGCAGCTTACGAGCATCTGGGGCCAACGTCCTGACTTTC.